The 23 T cell receptor beta chains in this list originate from one sample, sequenced in a study of CD8 T cells in Susac syndrome. Random hexamers served to reverse transcribe about 0.5 to 1 ug RNA. From the immunoSEQ multiplex PCR reads, TCRdb called clonotypes with MiXCR, one entry per CDR3 protein. The sample holds around 170,000 distinct CDR3 sequences; approximately 95% are singletons and the top ten take around 0.15%. The specimen was CD8+ T cells from PBMCs. The receptors shown here come from a human donor with multiple sclerosis.

This chain uses TRBV10-2 with TRBJ2-7; D not resolved. The length of the CDR3 is 12 residues. Deletions cut 8 bases from V and 7 bases from J, with 15 bases between. Per germline, CDR1 WSHSY and CDR2 SAAADI. The DNA of the CDR3 is TGCGCCAGCTGGGGTTCAAGCGTGGAGCAGTACTTC. Residues: CASWGSSVEQYF.

This clonotype is a singleton in its sample. This chain joins TRBV2 and TRBJ2-2; D remains ambiguous. Trimming left V 5 bases short and J 6 bases short, with 7 bases between. CDR1 is SNHLY and CDR2 is FYNNEI in the germline V gene. The CDR3 has 12 residues. The chain's CDR3 is CASSPDSGELFF. Written as DNA, the CDR3 is TGTGCCAGCAGTCCTGATTCCGGGGAGCTGTTTTTT. The variable domain in full, completed from reference TRBV2 and TRBJ2-2, reads EPEVTQTPSHQVTQMGQEVILRCVPISNHLYFYWYRQILGQKVEFLVSFYNNEISEKSEIFDDQFSVERPDGSNFTLKIRSTKLEDSAMYFCASSPDSGELFFGEGSRLTVL.

V and J are TRBV20-1 and TRBJ2-2, with TRBD2 identical over 8 bases. This CDR3 is 16 amino acids long. V was pared by 5 bases and J by 3 bases, with 11 bases of the junction left unmatched. Germline V lookup: CDR1 DFQATT, CDR2 SNEGSKA (reference sequence). In DNA, the CDR3 is TGCAGTGCTCAAAACTTGGGCGGGGGGTACACCGGGGAGCTGTTTTTT. Its protein is CSAQNLGGGYTGELFF.

The V call is TRBV9, the J call TRBJ2-1; D is tentatively TRBD1 or TRBD2 (6 bases each). CDR1 and CDR2 from the germline V gene are SGDLS and YYNGEE. Trimming removed 0 bases at V and 6 bases at J, with 10 bases between. This CDR3 is 14 amino acids long. The CDR3 DNA reads TGTGCCAGCAGCGTAGAGGGGGGATTCAATGAGCAGTTCTTC. This encodes CASSVEGGFNEQFF.

The chain carries TRBV28 and TRBJ2-5; TRBD2 is a possible D gene (6 bases). Trimming cost V 4 bases and J 0 bases, with 12 bases left between them. Germline values: CDR1 MDHEN, CDR2 SYDVKM. The length of the CDR3 is 15 residues. CDR3 sequence: CASSYRETYQETQYF. DNA of the CDR3: TGTGCCAGCAGTTACCGGGAGACGTACCAAGAGACCCAGTACTTC.

This clonotype was seen just once. Mismatch with germline at one junction end may stem from a read error. This chain joins TRBV9 and TRBJ1-2; D gene uncertain. Germline V gene sequence: CDR1 SGDLS, CDR2 YYNGEE. This CDR3 is built from 12 residues. This CDR3 is CASSVGSYGYAF. In DNA form, the CDR3 reads TGTGCCAGCAGCGTAGGCAGCTATGGCTACGCCTTC.

The chain has TRBV2 and TRBJ2-7; D is unresolved. Per the germline V gene, CDR1 is SNHLY and CDR2 is FYNNEI. The V end lost 5 bases, the J end lost 5 bases, and 4 bases lay between the germline ends. The CDR3 totals 10 residues. The CDR3 region has the DNA TGTGCCAGCAGTCCCAACGAGCAGTACTTC. It yields the protein CASSPNEQYF.

The chain is built from TRBV20-1 and TRBJ2-7; the D is unclear. V lost 6 bases, J lost 0 bases, and 15 bases lay in between. The CDR3 is made up of 14 amino acids. The V gene's germline CDR1 is DFQATT and CDR2 SNEGSKA (reference sequence). The CDR3 sequence: CSARPPEGSYEQYF. The CDR3 nucleotides read TGCAGTGCCAGACCCCCCGAAGGCTCCTACGAGCAGTACTTC.

V gene TRBV14 combines with J gene TRBJ2-7, with D perhaps TRBD1 (5 bases). Between the trimmed V and J ends, which lost 5 bases and 3 bases, there was a span of 8 bases. The CDR3 has 12 residues. Germline values: CDR1 SGHDN, CDR2 FVKESK. CDR3 nucleotide sequence: TGTGCCAGCAGCGACGACAGCTACGAGCAGTACTTC. It translates to CASSDDSYEQYF.

The chain is built from TRBV29-1 and TRBJ1-2; 7 bases map to TRBD1. Germline CDR1 reads SQVTM; CDR2 reads ANQGSEA. The CDR3 totals 14 residues. J lost 7 bases, V lost 7 bases, and 15 bases had no gene match. CDR3 loop: CSAGRQGLVGGYTF. CDR3 nucleotides: TGCAGCGCCGGACGACAGGGATTGGTGGGTGGCTACACCTTC.

The rearrangement links TRBV21-1 to TRBJ1-2; whether TRBD1, the table's D call, matches the DNA was not checked. TRBV21-1 is flagged as a pseudogene. This CDR3 contains 13 residues. The CDR3: CASSPGVNYGYTF. As DNA, the CDR3 is TGTGCCAGCAGCCCAGGGGTTAACTATGGCTACACCTTC.

The rearrangement joins TRBV19 to TRBJ1-5; D is unresolved. V dropped 11 bases and J dropped 1 base, with 18 bases sitting between them. CDR3 size: 15 residues. CDR1 is LNHDA, CDR2 SQIVND, per germline (reference sequence). The chain's CDR3 is CASVWRAGSNQPQHF. The CDR3 DNA is TGTGCCTCAGTATGGAGGGCTGGGAGCAATCAGCCCCAGCATTTT.

The chain employs TRBV20-1 and TRBJ2-5; the D gene is possibly TRBD2 (7 bases). Trimming removed 0 bases from V and 2 bases from J, with 13 bases in between. Looked up from germline, CDR1 is DFQATT and CDR2 is SNEGSKA (reference sequence). The CDR3 runs 15 residues. As DNA, the CDR3 is TGCAGTGCTAGAGATCTGCGGGGGCCGCAAGAGACCCAGTACTTC. The encoded protein is CSARDLRGPQETQYF.

The rearrangement links TRBV7-8 to TRBJ2-1; D is possibly TRBD1 (5 bases). Germline assignment: CDR1 SGHVS and CDR2 FQNEAQ. Trimming left V 0 bases short and J 1 base short, with 16 bases between. The CDR3 runs to 18 residues. The CDR3 DNA follows: TGTGCCAGCAGCTTAGCAGGGGCCGGGTACCTTTCCTACAATGAGCAGTTCTTC. Its translation is CASSLAGAGYLSYNEQFF.

The genes are TRBV2 and TRBJ1-1; D not resolved. Trimming shortened V by 6 bases and J by 8 bases, and 7 bases separated the two germline ends. Germline V gene sequence: CDR1 SNHLY, CDR2 FYNNEI. The CDR3 has 10 residues. As DNA, the CDR3 is TGTGCCAGCAGGCAGGACGAAGCTTTCTTT. Its translation is CASRQDEAFF.

This clonotype was seen only once. The chain employs TRBV9 and TRBJ1-1; the match to TRBD1 covers 7 bases. Per the germline V gene, CDR1 is SGDLS and CDR2 is YYNGEE. The V and J ends lost 4 bases and 8 bases, in that order; junction bases with no gene match: 8. The CDR3 length is 13 residues. The DNA for the CDR3 is TGTGCCAGCAGCTCAACGAGGGGGCGGGAAGCTTTCTTT. It yields the protein CASSSTRGREAFF.

The chain is built from TRBV7-9 and TRBJ2-3; D possibly corresponds to TRBD2 (6 bases). The CDR3 is made up of 16 amino acids. The V end lost 6 bases, the J end lost 5 bases, and 21 bases lay between the germline ends. Germline lookup yields CDR1 SEHNR and CDR2 FQNEAQ (reference sequence). CDR3 sequence: CASRGKGTSGGDTQYF. In nucleotides, the CDR3 is TGTGCCAGCAGAGGTAAAGGGACTTCTGGCGGAGATACGCAGTATTTT.

The V and J genes are TRBV28 and TRBJ1-5, with a possible D match to TRBD1 (5 bases). Trimming removed 5 bases at V and 3 bases at J, with 14 bases between. This CDR3 region has 15 residues. The V gene's germline CDR1 is MDHEN and CDR2 SYDVKM. The CDR3 region is CASSLHTGFNQPQHF. CDR3 DNA: TGTGCCAGCAGTCTACATACAGGATTCAATCAGCCCCAGCATTTT.

The chain carries TRBV29-1 and TRBJ1-1; TRBD1 matches at 7 bases. Germline V CDR1 and CDR2: SQVTM, ANQGSEA. The CDR3 spans 13 residues. For the CDR3, the DNA is TGCAGTACCCCGGGGGACAGCCGAGCTGAAGCTTTCTTT. Translated, it gives CSTPGDSRAEAFF.

The chain links TRBV2 to TRBJ2-3; D not certain. The CDR3 extends over 11 amino acids. V was cut by 7 bases and J by 1 base, with 3 bases left in between. CDR1 and CDR2 from the germline V gene are SNHLY and FYNNEI. DNA of the CDR3: TGTGCCAGCATCCGCACAGATACGCAGTATTTT. It specifies CASIRTDTQYF.

The chain combines TRBV9 with TRBJ2-2; TRBD2 might be the D (6 bases). The CDR3 sequence is 18 residues long. Germline assignment: CDR1 SGDLS and CDR2 YYNGEE. Trimming left V 2 bases short and J 4 bases short, with 21 bases between. CDR3 loop: CASSVGTSLATTTGELFF. The CDR3 DNA sequence: TGTGCCAGCAGCGTCGGAACGTCCCTAGCGACCACCACCGGGGAGCTGTTTTTT.

The CDR3 bases are TGCAGTGCTAGAGATCTTCAGGGGGCCCTCTACGAGCAGTACTTC. Amino acid sequence: CSARDLQGALYEQYF. The chain has TRBV20-1 and TRBJ2-7; 8 nucleotides line up with TRBD1. Germline V gives CDR1 DFQATT, CDR2 SNEGSKA (reference sequence). With V trimmed by 0 bases and J by 3 bases, 7 bases remained unmatched. There are 15 residues in the CDR3.

This clonotype was picked up one time. The chain links TRBV28 to TRBJ2-4; D may be TRBD2 (7 bases). This CDR3 is built from 14 residues. Germline CDR1 is MDHEN and CDR2 is SYDVKM. Trimming took 4 bases from V and 5 from J, leaving 12 bases between them. The CDR3 region is CASSWIGGENIQYF. The DNA of the CDR3 is TGTGCCAGCAGTTGGATAGGGGGGGAAAACATTCAGTACTTC. The full variable domain, in which reference TRBV28 and TRBJ2-4 provide the parts outside the CDR3, is DVKVTQSSRYLVKRTGEKVFLECVQDMDHENMFWYRQDPGLGLRLIYFSYDVKMKEKGDIPEGYSVSREKKERFSLILESASTNQTSMYLCASSWIGGENIQYFGAGTRLSVL.